Following are 26 T cell receptor beta chains from one sample sequenced in a study of blood T cell repertoires in COVID-19 (TCRdb year 2020). The method behind the library was the immunoSEQ multiplex PCR assay. TCRdb holds this immuneACCESS table with in-frame rearrangements only. Some clones are missing; in checked studies, unresolved V genes explain under half, and the rest has no known cause. Present in this sample are around 160,000 clones, 80% of which were seen just once. The ten largest clones represent 10% to 15% of the sample. Sequenced input: peripheral blood. The receptors here all came from a man aged 55 to 70 with active or convalescent COVID-19.

The chain uses TRBV18 and TRBJ2-5; maybe TRBD2 (5 bases). V shed 2 bases and J shed 1 base, with 8 bases lying between them. Looked up from germline, CDR1 is KGHSH and CDR2 is LQKENI. The CDR3 totals 14 residues. As DNA, the CDR3 is TGTGCCAGCTCACCAGGGAGAACCCAAGAGACCCAGTACTTC. Its translation: CASSPGRTQETQYF.

This clone occurred once. V is TRBV25-1 and J is TRBJ2-1, with D possibly matching TRBD2 (6 bases). This CDR3 has 14 residues. V was trimmed by 5 bases and J by 6 bases, leaving 14 bases between them. Germline V lookup: CDR1 MGHDK, CDR2 SYGVNS. DNA of the CDR3: TGTGCCAGCAGTCCACGACTAGAAGGCAATGAGCAGTTCTTC. This translates into CASSPRLEGNEQFF. The whole variable domain, filled in from reference TRBV25-1 and TRBJ2-1, reads EADIYQTPRYLVIGTGKKITLECSQTMGHDKMYWYQQDPGMELHLIHYSYGVNSTEKGDLSSESTVSRIRTEHFPLTLESARPSHTSQYLCASSPRLEGNEQFFGPGTRLTVL.

This clone was counted a single time. V is TRBV28 and J is TRBJ1-2, with TRBD1 matching 7 bases. Germline V gene data show CDR1 as MDHEN and CDR2 as SYDVKM. V lost 3 bases, J lost 3 bases, and 13 bases stayed unmatched. CDR3 length equals 17 residues. CDR3 coding DNA: TGTGCCAGCAGTTTGGGGGTCCTAGGGGGCGGAGACTATGGCTACACCTTC. This sequence encodes CASSLGVLGGGDYGYTF.

This rearrangement joins TRBV3-1 (or the pseudogene TRBV3-2) to TRBJ2-5; D is uncertain. The V and J ends lost 4 bases and 3 bases respectively, with 12 bases between them. Germline CDR1 LGHDT, CDR2 YNNKEL (reference sequence). The CDR3 consists of 14 residues. CDR3 loop: CASSPPLEKETQYF. The CDR3 DNA follows: TGTGCCAGCAGCCCGCCGCTGGAGAAAGAGACCCAGTACTTC.

V and J are TRBV28 and TRBJ1-2; 9 bases line up with TRBD1. J lost 1 base, V lost 5 bases, and 5 bases had no gene match. The CDR3 extends over 15 amino acids. The V gene's germline CDR1 is MDHEN and CDR2 SYDVKM. CDR3 region: CASSQDRGGNYGYTF. CDR3 bases: TGTGCCAGCAGTCAGGACAGGGGTGGTAACTATGGCTACACCTTC.

This clone was counted once. This sequence joins TRBV6-5 and TRBJ1-2, with a tentative D call TRBD1 (6 bases). Germline V gene sequence: CDR1 MNHEY, CDR2 SVGAGI. V lost 6 bases and J 4 bases, leaving 18 bases between the germline ends. CDR3 size: 15 residues. CDR3 protein: CASSRGQPRSYGYTF. Here the CDR3 DNA reads TGTGCCAGCAGCCGAGGACAGCCACGGTCCTATGGCTACACCTTC.

The V call is TRBV18, the J call TRBJ1-1; no firm D call. Germline V CDR1 and CDR2: KGHSH, LQKENI. V was cut by 3 bases and J by 7 bases, with 18 bases left in between. This CDR3 contains 15 residues. CDR3 sequence (DNA): TGTGCCAGCTCACCCGCGGGGTTGGGGAAGGGTGAAGCTTTCTTT. Its protein is CASSPAGLGKGEAFF.

The chain couples TRBV28 to TRBJ1-1; the D gene is possibly TRBD1 (5 bases). The CDR3 extends over 15 amino acids. V was shortened by 2 bases and J by 1 base, with 11 bases between the two germline ends. Germline loops: CDR1 MDHEN, CDR2 SYDVKM. CDR3 DNA sequence: TGTGCCAGCAGTTTAACAGGTTTAGGGAACACTGAAGCTTTCTTT. Protein: CASSLTGLGNTEAFF.

The chain has TRBV5-1 and TRBJ2-2; 8 positions agree with TRBD1. Looked up from germline, CDR1 is SGHRS and CDR2 is YFSETQ. The V and J ends lost 7 bases and 0 bases, in that order; junction bases with no gene match: 11. The CDR3 consists of 17 residues. The CDR3 DNA is TGCGCCAGCCGCTCAGGGACAGGAGGATCGAACACCGGGGAGCTGTTTTTT. Its protein product is CASRSGTGGSNTGELFF.

The chain combines TRBV18 with TRBJ2-2, with 7 nucleotides matching TRBD2. The V gene's germline CDR1 is KGHSH and CDR2 LQKENI. Unmatched junction bases numbered 7, after V lost 7 bases and J lost 5 bases. This CDR3 has 14 amino acids. CDR3 region: CASFQRDYTGELFF. The CDR3 DNA reads TGTGCCAGCTTCCAGCGGGATTATACCGGGGAGCTGTTTTTT.

CDR3 protein: CASSLGGQGQETQYF. The CDR3 nucleotides read TGCGCCAGCAGCTTGGGGGGACAGGGCCAAGAGACCCAGTACTTC. The chain joins TRBV5-1 to TRBJ2-5; TRBD1 agrees at 9 bases. V gave up 0 bases and J gave up 1 base; unmatched junction bases: 1. This CDR3 is built from 15 residues. Germline assignment: CDR1 SGHRS and CDR2 YFSETQ.

The chain employs TRBV5-5 and TRBJ1-5; TRBD1 might be the D (5 bases). The CDR3 sequence is 14 residues long. The V end was cut by 0 bases, the J end by 6 bases, with 10 bases between. The germline V gene encodes CDR1 SGHKS and CDR2 YYEKEE (reference sequence). The CDR3 DNA reads TGTGCCAGCAGCTTGGACGGGGGAAGTCAGCCCCAGCATTTT. Its translation: CASSLDGGSQPQHF.

V and J are TRBV19 and TRBJ1-5; weak D call: TRBD1 (6 bases). Germline values: CDR1 LNHDA, CDR2 SQIVND (reference sequence). V dropped 5 bases and J dropped 4 bases, with 15 bases sitting between them. CDR3 size: 15 residues. CDR3 DNA: TGTGCCAGTAGTTCCGCGGGGGCGAGGAATCAGCCCCAGCATTTT. Amino acid sequence: CASSSAGARNQPQHF.

The J gene is TRBJ2-4, the V gene TRBV7-9; 7 bases fit TRBD2. The germline V gene encodes CDR1 SEHNR and CDR2 FQNEAQ (reference sequence). V dropped 3 bases and J dropped 8; count of bases not matched to a gene: 13. The CDR3 has 16 amino acids. The CDR3 DNA follows: TGTGCCAGCAGCTTGGGGGACTACGTGGGTGGCGACATTCAGTACTTC. This gives the protein CASSLGDYVGGDIQYF.

This clone was seen once. This sequence joins TRBV5-1 and TRBJ2-3, with D possibly matching TRBD2 (6 bases). CDR3 length equals 15 residues. Deletions cut 2 bases from V and 0 bases from J, with 10 bases between. Germline-derived CDR1 and CDR2 are SGHRS and YFSETQ. The CDR3 coding sequence is TGCGCCAGCAGCTTCGGGGGTCTAAGCACAGATACGCAGTATTTT. Encoded protein: CASSFGGLSTDTQYF.

The chain is built from TRBV10-3 and TRBJ2-7; 7 nucleotides agree with TRBD1. Germline loops: CDR1 ENHRY, CDR2 SYGVKD. V shed 7 bases, J shed 3 bases, and the junction held 9 bases outside the gene matches. The CDR3 contains 14 residues. The CDR3 DNA is TGTGCCATCAAGTTCGGGACAGCTGGCTACGAGCAGTACTTC. Translating gives CAIKFGTAGYEQYF.

This chain uses TRBV27 with TRBJ1-2, with D possibly being TRBD1 (6 bases). The CDR3 is 13 residues long. Germline V gives CDR1 MNHEY, CDR2 SMNVEV (reference sequence). With 3 bases removed from V and 4 bases from J, the gap between germline ends came to 9 bases. The CDR3 protein is CASSFRGVYGYTF. CDR3 nucleotides: TGTGCCAGCAGTTTCAGGGGAGTCTATGGCTACACCTTC.

The chain links TRBV7-2 to TRBJ2-4, with D possibly being TRBD2 (7 bases). Per the germline V gene, CDR1 is SGHTA and CDR2 is FQGNSA. Trimming pared 5 bases from V and 5 bases from J, leaving 16 bases between. The CDR3 covers 15 residues. CDR3 in amino acids: CASSGQRGRENIQYF. The CDR3, as DNA: TGTGCCAGCAGCGGACAGCGGGGCCGCGAAAACATTCAGTACTTC.

The V and J genes are TRBV7-9 and TRBJ1-2, with 7 bases matching TRBD1. Germline trimming cut 3 bases from V and 6 bases from J; bases unmatched to any gene: 4. This CDR3 contains 13 residues. Germline V gene data show CDR1 as SEHNR and CDR2 as FQNEAQ (reference sequence). The CDR3 DNA sequence: TGTGCCAGCAGCTTCCGACAGGGTGATGGCTACACCTTC. Protein sequence: CASSFRQGDGYTF. The whole variable domain, remainder taken from reference TRBV7-9 and TRBJ1-2, is DTGVSQNPRHKITKRGQNVTFRCDPISEHNRLYWYRQTLGQGPEFLTYFQNEAQLEKSRLLSDRFSAERPKGSFSTLEIQRTEQGDSAMYLCASSFRQGDGYTFGSGTRLTVV.

The chain has TRBV7-2 and TRBJ2-7; possibly TRBD2 for D (6 bases). This CDR3 spans 15 amino acids. Germline V CDR1 and CDR2: SGHTA, FQGNSA. The V end was cut by 3 bases, the J end by 0 bases, with 12 bases between. CDR3 DNA: TGTGCCAGCAGCTTGGTTGGCGGGACCTCCTACGAGCAGTACTTC. It encodes CASSLVGGTSYEQYF.

This clone was observed many times. This chain connects TRBV30 to TRBJ1-4; tentatively, D is TRBD1 (5 bases). Germline V gives CDR1 GTSNPN, CDR2 SVGIG (reference sequence). The CDR3 runs 16 residues. V was shortened by 2 bases and J by 8 bases, with 21 bases between the two germline ends. The CDR3 spells CAWSPGDRGVEEKLFF. CDR3 DNA sequence: TGTGCCTGGAGTCCGGGGGATCGGGGGGTTGAGGAAAAACTGTTTTTT.

The chain has TRBV7-9 and TRBJ2-2; possibly TRBD2 for D (6 bases). V lost 6 bases and J 3 bases, leaving 11 bases between the germline ends. The CDR3 runs to 14 residues. Germline values: CDR1 SEHNR, CDR2 FQNEAQ (reference sequence). The CDR3 sequence is CASSPGTHTGELFF. CDR3 nucleotides: TGTGCCAGCAGTCCCGGGACTCACACCGGGGAGCTGTTTTTT.

The table lists this clone with a few counts. This CDR3 reads CASSYSKGDGIGETQYF. The CDR3 DNA reads TGTGCCAGCAGTTACTCGAAAGGCGACGGGATCGGGGAGACCCAGTACTTC. This rearrangement joins TRBV6-7 to TRBJ2-5, with D possibly TRBD2 on 5 matching bases. TRBV6-7 is noted as an ORF with a role that remains uncertain. Trimming removed 0 bases from V and 5 bases from J, with 19 bases in between. The CDR3 sequence is 17 residues long.

This clone has just a few counts. The chain links TRBV7-9 to TRBJ2-2; D is unresolved. Germline assignment: CDR1 SEHNR and CDR2 FQNEAQ (reference sequence). The CDR3 is made up of 15 amino acids. V gave up 6 bases and J gave up 9 bases, with 20 bases separating them. The CDR3 is CASSALAELRRELFF. In DNA form, the CDR3 reads TGTGCCAGCAGTGCCCTGGCGGAACTCCGACGGGAGCTGTTTTTT. Filled out from reference TRBV7-9 and TRBJ2-2, the complete variable domain reads DTGVSQNPRHKITKRGQNVTFRCDPISEHNRLYWYRQTLGQGPEFLTYFQNEAQLEKSRLLSDRFSAERPKGSFSTLEIQRTEQGDSAMYLCASSALAELRRELFFGEGSRLTVL.

The gene calls are TRBV9 and TRBJ1-4; D is unresolved. The CDR3 length is 15 residues. CDR1 and CDR2 from the germline V gene are SGDLS and YYNGEE. The V end was cut by 2 bases, the J end by 7 bases, with 15 bases between. Here the CDR3 reads CASSVDVGGGEKLFF. As DNA, the CDR3 is TGTGCCAGCAGCGTGGACGTGGGAGGAGGTGAAAAACTGTTTTTT. Drawing the rest from reference TRBV9 and TRBJ1-4, the complete variable domain is DSGVTQTPKHLITATGQRVTLRCSPRSGDLSVYWYQQSLDQGLQFLIQYYNGEERAKGNILERFSAQQFPDLHSELNLSSLELGDSALYFCASSVDVGGGEKLFFGSGTQLSVL.

J is TRBJ1-6 and V is TRBV5-4; D unclear. V was cut by 4 bases and J by 9 bases, with 17 bases left in between. The V gene's germline CDR1 is SGHNT and CDR2 YYREEE (reference sequence). This CDR3 is built from 15 residues. The CDR3 spells CASSGRGELVSPLHF. The CDR3 nucleotides are TGTGCCAGCAGCGGGCGGGGTGAACTGGTTTCACCCCTCCACTTT.